One and the same sample provided the 16 T cell receptor beta chains below, sequenced in a study of response to subunit inactivated influenza vaccine. TCRdb itself ran the RT-PCR reads through MiXCR, one entry per CDR3 protein. This sample has hundreds of thousands of distinct CDR3 sequences; 12% occur once, and the top ten carry roughly a tenth. Source: PBMCs from blood, taken on the day of vaccination. These receptors originate from a man aged 50 to 59 who received an inactivated influenza vaccine.

The chain combines TRBV12-3 or TRBV12-4 with TRBJ2-6; a possible D gene is TRBD1 (6 bases). CDR3 size: 17 residues. V was pared by 7 bases and J by 1 base, with 17 bases between. This CDR3 is CASTPRDISSGANVLTF. The CDR3 DNA is TGTGCCAGCACCCCCCGGGACATTAGTTCTGGGGCCAACGTCCTGACTTTC.

This clonotype was seen at least ten times. The chain employs TRBV12-3 or TRBV12-4 and TRBJ2-2, with D perhaps matching TRBD2 (6 bases). The CDR3 is 13 amino acids. Trimming took off 3 bases at V and 6 bases at J, with 8 bases between the two ends. CDR3 protein: CASSFSGAGELFF. In DNA, the CDR3 is TGTGCCAGCAGTTTTTCGGGGGCCGGGGAGCTGTTTTTT.

The CDR3 spells CASSAQEETQYF. DNA for the CDR3: TGTGCCAGCAGCGCCCAGGAAGAGACCCAGTACTTC. The V call is TRBV7-2, the J call TRBJ2-5; D unclear. CDR1 is SGHTA, CDR2 FQGNSA, per germline. V was trimmed by 5 bases and J by 3 bases, leaving 7 bases between them. CDR3 length: 12 residues.

This clonotype was counted between two and nine times. This chain joins TRBV4-2 and TRBJ1-4; TRBD1 matches 8 bases. This CDR3 has 15 residues. CDR1 is LGHNA and CDR2 is YNFKEQ in the germline V gene. V lost 2 bases to trimming and J lost 3 bases; unmatched junction nucleotides: 2. The CDR3 is CASSQPDRANEKLFF. CDR3 nucleotides: TGTGCCAGCAGCCAACCGGACAGGGCTAATGAAAAACTGTTTTTT.

This clonotype was recorded many times. The chain employs TRBV20-1 and TRBJ2-1; 7 bases map to TRBD2. Germline lookup yields CDR1 DFQATT and CDR2 SNEGSKA (reference sequence). Trimming took 5 bases from V and 6 from J; bases not matched to a gene: 16. The CDR3 totals 16 residues. The CDR3 loop reads CSAPWTRAGVTNEQFF. In nucleotides, the CDR3 is TGCAGTGCTCCGTGGACTAGGGCCGGAGTCACCAATGAGCAGTTCTTC.

The V call is TRBV7-6, the J call TRBJ2-1, with unresolved D. This CDR3 contains 18 residues. Deletions cut 3 bases from V and 2 bases from J, with 20 bases between. In germline, CDR1 is SGHVS, CDR2 FNYEAQ. The CDR3, as DNA: TGTGCCAGCAGCTTCGCCCGTCTTTTTGGGGTCCCCTACAATGAGCAGTTCTTC. Translating gives CASSFARLFGVPYNEQFF.

This clonotype has a count of ten or more. V is TRBV6-1 and J is TRBJ1-2; D possibly corresponds to TRBD1 (5 bases). Germline assignment: CDR1 MNHNS and CDR2 SASEGT. The CDR3 length is 12 residues. Trimming left V 3 bases short and J 6 bases short, with 8 bases between. CDR3 residues: CASSDRVDGYTF. CDR3 in DNA: TGTGCCAGCAGTGACAGGGTGGATGGCTACACCTTC.

There are many counts of this clonotype. The chain uses TRBV5-5 and TRBJ2-1; D perhaps matches TRBD1 (6 bases). The CDR3 is 13 residues long. CDR1 and CDR2 (germline): SGHKS, YYEKEE (reference sequence). V was shortened by 2 bases and J by 6 bases, with 9 bases between the two germline ends. In DNA, the CDR3 is TGTGCCAGCAGCTTACAGGGTTCCAATGAGCAGTTCTTC. Residues: CASSLQGSNEQFF.

The CDR3 spells CSASLGSGYGYTF. Here the CDR3 DNA reads TGCAGTGCTAGTTTAGGGTCTGGCTATGGCTACACCTTC. This chain uses TRBV20-1 with TRBJ1-2, with D uncertain. Germline V CDR1 and CDR2: DFQATT, SNEGSKA (reference sequence). This CDR3 is 13 amino acids long. The V gene lost 3 bases and the J gene lost 4 bases, with 12 bases spanning the gap.

The CDR3: CASSPPVGNEQFF. In nucleotides, the CDR3 is TGTGCCAGCTCACCACCGGTGGGCAATGAGCAGTTCTTC. This chain joins TRBV18 and TRBJ2-1; D remains unclear. Germline CDR1 is KGHSH and CDR2 is LQKENI. This CDR3 is 13 amino acids long. V lost 0 bases and J lost 6, with 6 bases in between.

There are many counts of this clonotype. This chain uses TRBV7-9 with TRBJ2-1; no definite D call. The CDR3 totals 16 residues. V shed 4 bases and J shed 3 bases, with 16 bases lying between them. Germline-derived CDR1 and CDR2 are SEHNR and FQNEAQ (reference sequence). The CDR3 sequence: CASSSAERYGYNEQFF. CDR3 DNA: TGTGCCAGCAGCTCCGCGGAGCGATATGGCTACAATGAGCAGTTCTTC.

This clonotype was observed at least ten times. The V and J genes are TRBV18 and TRBJ2-7; 7 bases align to TRBD1. The CDR3 spans 13 residues. CDR1 is KGHSH and CDR2 is LQKENI in the germline V gene. Trimming cost V 3 bases and J 2 bases; bases outside gene matches: 1. The CDR3 protein is CASSPQGAYEQYF. The CDR3 nucleotides are TGTGCCAGCTCACCTCAGGGGGCCTACGAGCAGTACTTC.

This clonotype came up a few times. The rearrangement uses TRBV20-1 and TRBJ1-2, with a weak D call TRBD1 (5 bases). This CDR3 comprises 16 residues. Germline V gives CDR1 DFQATT, CDR2 SNEGSKA (reference sequence). V was clipped by 0 bases and J by 3 bases, with 17 bases between them. For the CDR3, the DNA is TGCAGTGCTAGAGATGGAACCCAGGGTCCCTACTATGGCTACACCTTC. Its protein is CSARDGTQGPYYGYTF.

The sample holds a few counts of this clonotype. The chain recombines TRBV28 with TRBJ2-1; maybe TRBD1 (5 bases). Deletions cut 4 bases from V and 5 bases from J, with 12 bases between. Germline V lookup: CDR1 MDHEN, CDR2 SYDVKM. This CDR3 is built from 14 residues. CDR3 sequence (DNA): TGTGCCAGCAGTTGGGGCCGGGCGGACAATGAGCAGTTCTTC. It encodes CASSWGRADNEQFF.

This clonotype was recorded many times. One end of the junction varies from germline; a read error may be responsible. The chain is built from TRBV7-8 and TRBJ2-7; TRBD2 is a possible D gene (5 bases). The CDR3 is made up of 14 amino acids. Per the germline V gene, CDR1 is SGHVS and CDR2 is FQNEAQ. CDR3 DNA sequence: TGTGCCAGCAGTTTAGGTGGTAGCGCCTACGAGCAGTACTTC. Translated, it gives CASSLGGSAYEQYF.

The genes are TRBV12-3 or TRBV12-4 and TRBJ2-5; 11 nucleotides match TRBD2. The CDR3 is made up of 14 amino acids. With V trimmed by 2 bases and J by 4 bases, 0 bases remained unmatched. CDR3 nucleotides: TGTGCCAGCAGTTTAACTAGCGGGGGAGAGACCCAGTACTTC. Translating gives CASSLTSGGETQYF.